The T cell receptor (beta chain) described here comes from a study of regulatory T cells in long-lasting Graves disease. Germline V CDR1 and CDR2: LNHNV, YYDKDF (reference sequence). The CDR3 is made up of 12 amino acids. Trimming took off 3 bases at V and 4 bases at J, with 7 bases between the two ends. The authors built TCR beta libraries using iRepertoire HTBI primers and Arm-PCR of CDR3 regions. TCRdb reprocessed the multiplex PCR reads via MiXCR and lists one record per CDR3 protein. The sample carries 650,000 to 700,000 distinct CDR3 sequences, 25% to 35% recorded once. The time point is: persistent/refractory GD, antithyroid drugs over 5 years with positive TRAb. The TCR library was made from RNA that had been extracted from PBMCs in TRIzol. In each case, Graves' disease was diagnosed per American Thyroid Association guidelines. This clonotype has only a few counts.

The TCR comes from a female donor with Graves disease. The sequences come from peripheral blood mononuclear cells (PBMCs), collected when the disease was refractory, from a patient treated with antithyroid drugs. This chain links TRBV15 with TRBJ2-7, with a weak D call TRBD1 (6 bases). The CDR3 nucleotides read TGTGCCACCAGCAGGACAGGTTACGAGCAGTACTTC. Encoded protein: CATSRTGYEQYF.